This record looks at one T cell receptor beta chain sequence and its context. The method was immunoSEQ multiplex PCR; TCRdb's version includes in-frame clones alone and lacks a portion of them. The data hold about 170,000 clones, with 82% observed a single time. Between the trimmed V and J ends, which lost 7 bases and 4 bases, there was a span of 11 bases. This CDR3 spans 13 amino acids. This sample is part of a study of blood T cell repertoires in COVID-19. For the study at large: Nucleic acid was either cDNA or gDNA, and it came from T cells, B-cell-depleted T cells, or PBMCs.

The sequence was obtained from a woman in her forties with COVID-19, enrolled during active disease. Sample: peripheral blood. The rearrangement links TRBV12-3 or TRBV12-4 to TRBJ1-5; D uncertain. The CDR3 protein is CASMGYRNQPQHF. The CDR3 nucleotides are TGTGCCAGCATGGGCTACAGAAATCAGCCCCAGCATTTT.